This TCR beta chain was sequenced during a study of cytomegalovirus exposure and HLA in healthy donors. Overall study results and limits: Sequences of the TCR beta chain were said to predict the HLA-A and HLA-B alleles of most subjects accurately. Being productive about 90% or about 30% of the time was typical of most TCR beta V segments in an earlier analysis. The authors later found TCR association rates varying by HLA locus, with DRB1 most and HLA-C fewest.

Comment on this clone: The antigen remains unidentified.

PCR employed 60 Vbeta and 13 Jbeta primers. Profiled with immunoSEQ multiplex PCR; TCRdb holds only in-frame clones, not every one. This sample has about 64,000 clones, with 60% to 80% found just once. Material: PBMCs. The source of this sequence is a male donor in good health and CMV-seropositive.

CDR3 DNA sequence: TGCGCCAGCAGCTTAGGCGGGGGGACTCAAGAGACCCAGTACTTC. This gives the protein CASSLGGGTQETQYF. V and J are TRBV5-1 and TRBJ2-5; 8 positions match TRBD2. V lost 2 bases and J lost 2; bases outside the gene matches: 5. The CDR3 spans 15 residues. The germline gives CDR1 SGHRS, CDR2 YFSETQ.